This T cell receptor beta chain was observed in a study of cytotoxic CD8 clonotypes in ibrutinib-treated CLL. Study background: Investigators collected response samples after a median approximately twelve months of treatment, range 6 to 36. Study-wide findings and caveats: Clonality rose at ibrutinib response and fell back toward baseline at progression. Higher circulating CD8+ T-cell counts strongly accompanied higher baseline clonality, above age-matched healthy donors.

Profiling relied on immunoSEQ multiplex PCR, and the TCRdb table lists in-frame clones only, not all of them. This sample yields some 76,000 clones, of which less than 85% are seen a single time; more than 30% belongs to the top ten. This clone was seen only a few times. Antigen specificity is unknown. Trimming removed 7 bases at V and 8 bases at J, with 17 bases between. Per the germline V gene, CDR1 is MNHEY and CDR2 is SVGAGI. The CDR3 contains 13 residues. Sequenced here: PBMCs, sampled after 24 months of ibrutinib treatment. This TCR was recovered from a human donor with chronic lymphocytic leukemia. The chain recombines TRBV6-5 with TRBJ1-2; weak D call: TRBD1 (6 bases). The CDR3 is CASKPGARTGYTF. The CDR3 region has the DNA TGTGCCAGCAAACCGGGGGCGCGAACAGGCTACACCTTC.